The rows below give T cell receptor beta chains drawn from one sample of a study of blood T cells in healthy people across ages. Each CDR3 protein is one row after TCRdb ran MiXCR on the 5' RACE reads. This sample has 1.5 million to 2 million distinct CDR3 sequences, with 28% found just once. Sequencing was performed on blood. These receptors were collected from a woman in her 30s in good health. Each CDR3 is given with its conserved first and last residue. Each record gives: D gene, clone size, J gene, V gene, CDR3 protein, CDR3 DNA. A D gene is named only where the DNA matches it firmly. Clone size appears in some rows only: once, few, many, or a class for an expanded clone.

>.|few|TRBJ1-2|TRBV12-3/TRBV12-4
CASSFVTEASYGYTF
TGTGCCAGCAGTTTTGTCACAGAAGCTAGCTATGGCTACACCTTC
>TRBD1|many|TRBJ2-7|TRBV12-3/TRBV12-4
CASSYRGVYEQYF
TGTGCCAGCAGTTACAGGGGTGTCTACGAGCAGTACTTC
>.|few|TRBJ2-1|TRBV7-9
CASSPTVRGYEQFF
TGTGCCAGCAGCCCAACGGTCAGGGGCTATGAGCAGTTCTTC
>.|few|TRBJ2-3|TRBV12-3/TRBV12-4
CASSLRQLYTDTQYF
TGTGCCAGCAGTTTACGACAACTGTACACAGATACGCAGTATTTT
>.|.|TRBJ2-7|TRBV5-1
CASSLVGGNRMPGEQYF
TGCGCCAGCAGCTTGGTAGGCGGGAACAGGATGCCGGGCGAGCAGTACTTC
>TRBD2|.|TRBJ2-3|TRBV20-1
CSLVAGGGTDTQYF
TGCAGTTTGGTAGCGGGGGGTGGCACAGATACGCAGTATTTT
>.|.|TRBJ1-5|TRBV2
CASSEQTEAPQHF
TGTGCCAGCAGTGAACAGACGGAAGCACCCCAGCATTTT
>TRBD1|few|TRBJ1-4|TRBV6-6
CASGTGDAGKLFF
TGTGCCAGCGGGACAGGGGACGCAGGAAAACTGTTTTTT
>.|.|TRBJ1-1|TRBV12-3/TRBV12-4
CASSLALGYSTEAFF
TGTGCCAGCAGTTTAGCGCTAGGGTACAGCACTGAAGCTTTCTTT
>.|.|TRBJ2-1|TRBV7-9
CASRGLTGSYNEQFF
TGTGCCAGCCGCGGGTTAACGGGCTCCTACAATGAGCAGTTCTTC